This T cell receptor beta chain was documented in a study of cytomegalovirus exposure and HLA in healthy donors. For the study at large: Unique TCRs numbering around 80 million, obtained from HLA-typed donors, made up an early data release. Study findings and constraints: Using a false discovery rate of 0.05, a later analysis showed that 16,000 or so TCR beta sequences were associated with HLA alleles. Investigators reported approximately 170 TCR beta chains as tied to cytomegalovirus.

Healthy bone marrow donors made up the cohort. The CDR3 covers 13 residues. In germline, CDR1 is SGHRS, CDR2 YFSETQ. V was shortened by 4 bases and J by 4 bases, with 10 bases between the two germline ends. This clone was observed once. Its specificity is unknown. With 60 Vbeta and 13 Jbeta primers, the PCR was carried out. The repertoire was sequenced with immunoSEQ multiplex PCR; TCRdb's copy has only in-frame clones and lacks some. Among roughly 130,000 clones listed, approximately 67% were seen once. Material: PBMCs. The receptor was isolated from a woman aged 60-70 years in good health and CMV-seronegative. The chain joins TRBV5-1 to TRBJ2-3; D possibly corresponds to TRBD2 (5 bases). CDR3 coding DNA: TGCGCCAGCAGCACGGGAAGGGCAGATACGCAGTATTTT. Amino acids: CASSTGRADTQYF.